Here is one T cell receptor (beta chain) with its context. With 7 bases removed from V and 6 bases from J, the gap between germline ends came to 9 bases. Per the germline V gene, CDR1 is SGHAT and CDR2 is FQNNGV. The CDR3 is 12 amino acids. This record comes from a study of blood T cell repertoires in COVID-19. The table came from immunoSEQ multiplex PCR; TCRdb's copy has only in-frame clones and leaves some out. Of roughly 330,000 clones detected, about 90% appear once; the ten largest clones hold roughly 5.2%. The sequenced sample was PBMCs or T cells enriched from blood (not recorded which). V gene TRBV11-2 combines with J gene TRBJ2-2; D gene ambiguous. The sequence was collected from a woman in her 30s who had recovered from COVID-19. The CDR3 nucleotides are TGTGCCAGCATCCCGAGCCCCGGGGAGCTGTTTTTT. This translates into CASIPSPGELFF.